This T cell receptor beta chain was captured in a study of cytomegalovirus exposure and HLA in healthy donors. Whole-study context: The same platform was used for the 110 or so validation repertoires as for the roughly 700 first-cohort repertoires, as reported in a later analysis.

Regarding this clone: The target antigen is unknown.

Germline V lookup: CDR1 SGHRS, CDR2 YFSETQ. The ends were cut back, 4 bases at V and 0 bases at J, with 11 bases in the middle. This CDR3 is built from 15 residues. Measured with immunoSEQ multiplex PCR; TCRdb has only the in-frame clones, and not every one. Here the sample spans some 200,000 clones, more than 65% being singletons. Study observations and caveats: The authors listed roughly 150 TCR beta chains as cytomegalovirus-associated. In vitro assays verified that three CMV-associated chains recognized CMV antigens specifically.

This sequence joins TRBV5-1 and TRBJ1-3; D is perhaps TRBD1 (6 bases). Sequencing was carried out using PBMCs. This TCR came from a woman in her 30s in good health and CMV-seropositive. In nucleotides, the CDR3 is TGCGCCAGCAGCGCAGGACAGACCTCTGGAAACACCATATATTTT. Translating gives CASSAGQTSGNTIYF.